This T cell receptor beta chain was documented in a study of blood T cell repertoires in COVID-19. Background on the study: PBMCs, B-cell-depleted T cells, or T cells were the source of the cDNA or gDNA that made up the material.

The CDR3 sequence is 15 residues long. Deletions cut 0 bases from V and 4 bases from J, with 13 bases between. CDR1 SGDLS and CDR2 YYNGEE come from the germline V gene. The assay was immunoSEQ multiplex PCR, and TCRdb's table has in-frame clones only and misses some. The sample yields over 100,000 clones, roughly 86% seen once. Sequenced material: peripheral blood. This chain connects TRBV9 to TRBJ2-5, with D tentatively TRBD2 (6 bases). The sequence came from a woman between 70 and 85 years old with COVID-19, enrolled during active disease. This CDR3 reads CASSVDWRDGETQYF. CDR3 nucleotide sequence: TGTGCCAGCAGCGTAGACTGGAGGGATGGAGAGACCCAGTACTTC. Drawing the rest from reference TRBV9 and TRBJ2-5, the complete variable domain is DSGVTQTPKHLITATGQRVTLRCSPRSGDLSVYWYQQSLDQGLQFLIQYYNGEERAKGNILERFSAQQFPDLHSELNLSSLELGDSALYFCASSVDWRDGETQYFGPGTRLLVL.